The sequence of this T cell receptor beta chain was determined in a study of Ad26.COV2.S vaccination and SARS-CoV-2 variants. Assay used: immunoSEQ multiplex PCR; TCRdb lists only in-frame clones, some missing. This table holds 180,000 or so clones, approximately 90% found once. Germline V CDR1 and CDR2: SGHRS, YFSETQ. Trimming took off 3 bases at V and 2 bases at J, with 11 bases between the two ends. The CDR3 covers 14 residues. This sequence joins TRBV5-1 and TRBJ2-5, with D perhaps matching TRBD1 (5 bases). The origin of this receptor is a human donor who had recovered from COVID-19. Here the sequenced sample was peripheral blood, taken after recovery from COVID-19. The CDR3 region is CASSSGPIQETQYF. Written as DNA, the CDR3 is TGCGCCAGCAGCTCAGGGCCCATTCAAGAGACCCAGTACTTC.